These 24 T cell receptor beta chains were sequenced from one sample in a study of T-cell reconstitution after alpha-beta-depleted transplantation in children (dated by TCRdb to 2016 to 2017). Receptors were amplified or captured by PCR. The instrument was an Illumina HiSeq 2500. To normalize quantification of the TCRbeta repertoire, the TCR libraries were built with molecular barcoding that relied on unique molecular identifiers. TCRdb passed the public sequencing reads through fastp at Q25 and MiXCR, retaining productive beta sequences. Under each unique CDR3 protein, matching rows form one entry showing the most common genes and DNA. The sample table holds approximately 240,000 distinct CDR3 sequences, of which about 9.6% were seen once. The top ten constitute around 5.1% of the sample. The source was PBMCs from the stem cell graft donor, collected from the stem cell graft. Receptor source: a human donor who donated a stem cell graft to a child with SCID.

In this sample, this clonotype turned up many times. V and J are TRBV5-1 and TRBJ1-4; tentative D call: TRBD1 (5 bases). There are 16 residues in the CDR3. Between the trimmed V and J ends, which lost 3 bases and 8 bases, there was a span of 20 bases. Germline values: CDR1 SGHRS, CDR2 YFSETQ. Written as DNA, the CDR3 is TGCGCCAGCAGCTCATTACAGTACCAACGGGGGGAAAAACTGTTTTTT. Translated, it gives CASSSLQYQRGEKLFF. Variable domain in full (rest from reference TRBV5-1 and TRBJ1-4): KAGVTQTPRYLIKTRGQQVTLSCSPISGHRSVSWYQQTPGQGLQFLFEYFSETQRNKGNFPGRFSGRQFSNSRSEMNVSTLELGDSALYLCASSSLQYQRGEKLFFGSGTQLSVL.

The table lists this clonotype with many counts. This chain uses TRBV20-1 with TRBJ2-3, with 8 nucleotides matching TRBD2. Germline V gene lookup returns CDR1 DFQATT and CDR2 SNEGSKA (reference sequence). CDR3 length: 16 residues. The V and J ends lost 6 bases and 5 bases, in that order; junction bases with no gene match: 16. The CDR3 region has the DNA TGCAGTGCGGAGGGGTATGGGGCGGGGGGCCAAGATACGCAGTATTTT. Amino acid sequence: CSAEGYGAGGQDTQYF.

The table lists this clonotype with many counts. The chain carries TRBV29-1 and TRBJ1-2; D ambiguous. The CDR3 is 14 residues long. CDR1 SQVTM and CDR2 ANQGSEA come from the germline V gene. Trimming cost V 2 bases and J 1 base, with 11 bases left between them. DNA for the CDR3: TGCAGCGTTGAATGGGCAGGCCTTAACTATGGCTACACCTTC. Amino acid sequence: CSVEWAGLNYGYTF.

In its sample, this clonotype was seen many times. This chain connects TRBV5-1 to TRBJ1-1; D gene uncertain. V lost 3 bases and J lost 3, with 15 bases in between. Germline V CDR1 and CDR2: SGHRS, YFSETQ. The CDR3 consists of 15 residues. CDR3 bases: TGCGCCAGCAGCTCGCAAGACCGTCCATACACTGAAGCTTTCTTT. This codes for CASSSQDRPYTEAFF.

This clonotype was observed many times. This chain joins TRBV24-1 and TRBJ2-1; possibly TRBD1 or TRBD2 for D (5 bases each). Per germline, CDR1 KGHDR and CDR2 SFDVKD. The CDR3 has 14 amino acids. V lost 4 bases, J lost 9 bases, and 15 bases lay in between. CDR3 nucleotide sequence: TGTGCCACCAGTGAGGGCCCTTGGGACCCTGAGCAGTTCTTC. As protein: CATSEGPWDPEQFF.

This clonotype was recorded many times. The V gene is TRBV7-8, the J gene TRBJ2-7; perhaps D is TRBD1 or TRBD2 (5 bases each). CDR1 SGHVS and CDR2 FQNEAQ come from the germline V gene. This CDR3 is 15 amino acids long. V was shortened by 1 base and J by 2 bases, with 12 bases between the two germline ends. The CDR3 spells CASSLEGTRTYEQYF. In nucleotides, the CDR3 is TGTGCCAGCAGCTTAGAAGGGACGAGGACCTACGAGCAGTACTTC.

This clonotype has a handful of counts. V and J are TRBV4-2 and TRBJ2-7, with D possibly being TRBD1 or TRBD2 (7 bases each). Trimming left V 5 bases short and J 0 bases short, with 11 bases between. This CDR3 is 14 amino acids long. Germline-derived CDR1 and CDR2 are LGHNA and YNFKEQ. CDR3 residues: CASSAGDSSYEQYF. CDR3 coding DNA: TGTGCCAGCAGCGCGGGGGACAGCTCCTACGAGCAGTACTTC.

This clonotype was found many times. The V gene is TRBV6-6, the J gene TRBJ2-3; D call uncertain. Germline CDR1 is MNHNY and CDR2 is SVGAGI (reference sequence). V dropped 8 bases and J dropped 4 bases, with 4 bases sitting between them. This CDR3 region has 10 residues. CDR3 loop: CASLADTQYF. The CDR3 nucleotides read TGTGCCAGCCTCGCAGATACGCAGTATTTT.

Many counts were recorded for this clonotype. V usage is TRBV20-1 and J usage is TRBJ2-1, with D perhaps TRBD2 (7 bases). Germline V gene lookup returns CDR1 DFQATT and CDR2 SNEGSKA (reference sequence). The V gene lost 6 bases and the J gene lost 6 bases, with 12 bases spanning the gap. The length of the CDR3 is 12 residues. CDR3: CSAKGGGNEQFF. The CDR3 region has the DNA TGCAGTGCCAAGGGGGGGGGCAATGAGCAGTTCTTC.

The chain employs TRBV20-1 and TRBJ2-7; 7 bases map to TRBD1. After removal of 3 bases from V and 6 bases from J, the junction contained 17 bases not matched to a gene. The CDR3 consists of 16 residues. Germline CDR1 DFQATT, CDR2 SNEGSKA (reference sequence). As DNA, the CDR3 is TGCAGTGCTAGTGGTGTGAAAGGGGACAGAGGGAGCGAGCAGTACTTC. Its protein is CSASGVKGDRGSEQYF.

This clonotype appeared many times. The chain has TRBV7-2 and TRBJ1-2; 7 bases align to TRBD1. The CDR3 length is 15 residues. In germline, CDR1 is SGHTA, CDR2 FQGNSA. J gave up 6 bases and V 5 bases, and 12 bases lay outside the gene matches. CDR3 sequence: CASSPRQGMAHGYTF. Written as DNA, the CDR3 is TGTGCCAGCAGCCCCAGACAGGGTATGGCGCATGGCTACACCTTC. Together with reference TRBV7-2 and TRBJ1-2, the CDR3 gives the full variable domain: GAGVSQSPSNKVTEKGKDVELRCDPISGHTALYWYRQSLGQGLEFLIYFQGNSAPDKSGLPSDRFSAERTGGSVSTLTIQRTQQEDSAVYLCASSPRQGMAHGYTFGSGTRLTVV.

This clonotype was found many times. This rearrangement joins TRBV5-4 to TRBJ2-1; 8 positions match TRBD2. CDR1 is SGHNT and CDR2 is YYREEE in the germline V gene (reference sequence). V gave up 9 bases and J gave up 5 bases; unmatched junction bases: 16. CDR3 size: 16 residues. The CDR3 reads CATHLYERGRNNEQFF. The CDR3 bases are TGTGCCACCCACCTTTATGAGCGGGGGAGGAACAATGAGCAGTTCTTC.

At least ten counts were recorded for this clonotype. Written as DNA, the CDR3 is TGTGCCAGCAGCTTGCAAACCACCGGGGAGCTGTTTTTT. It yields the protein CASSLQTTGELFF. The chain carries TRBV7-9 and TRBJ2-2; D is undetermined. Germline V gene lookup returns CDR1 SEHNR and CDR2 FQNEAQ (reference sequence). The CDR3 extends over 13 amino acids. V was clipped by 3 bases and J by 4 bases, with 6 bases between them.

About this clonotype itself: A much larger clone lies a single base off, so this may be a read error. This sequence joins TRBV2 and TRBJ2-5; possible D gene TRBD1, 6 bases. The CDR3 consists of 11 residues. Germline V lookup: CDR1 SNHLY, CDR2 FYNNEI. V shed 11 bases and J shed 7 bases, with 14 bases lying between them. CDR3 loop: CAGRDIGTQYF. CDR3 bases: TGTGCCGGCCGGGACATAGGGACCCAGTACTTC.

This clonotype was detected a few times. This chain joins TRBV6-1 and TRBJ1-2; 9 bases fit TRBD1. Germline CDR1 is MNHNS and CDR2 is SASEGT. V shed 5 bases, J shed 2 bases, and the junction held 3 bases outside the gene matches. The CDR3 totals 14 residues. The CDR3 nucleotides are TGTGCCAGCAGTAAAGGACAGGGGAACTATGGCTACACCTTC. This sequence encodes CASSKGQGNYGYTF.

This clonotype appeared many times. The rearrangement uses TRBV4-2 and TRBJ1-6; no reliable D call. Germline V lookup: CDR1 LGHNA, CDR2 YNFKEQ. The CDR3 has 14 residues. V was trimmed by 0 bases and J by 8 bases, leaving 8 bases between them. CDR3 bases: TGTGCCAGCAGCCAAGATCGGGAGCATTCACCCCTCCACTTT. Translating it yields CASSQDREHSPLHF.

This clonotype appeared many times. This chain connects TRBV15 to TRBJ1-1; D may be TRBD1 (6 bases). V gave up 2 bases and J gave up 5 bases, with 24 bases separating them. This CDR3 comprises 18 residues. Germline V CDR1 and CDR2: LNHNV, YYDKDF (reference sequence). DNA for the CDR3: TGTGCCACCAGCAGAATGCCAACGAGTCGGGACATTAGGACTGAAGCTTTCTTT. This sequence encodes CATSRMPTSRDIRTEAFF. Combining the CDR3 with reference TRBV15 and TRBJ1-1 gives the whole variable domain DAMVIQNPRYQVTQFGKPVTLSCSQTLNHNVMYWYQQKSSQAPKLLFHYYDKDFNNEADTPDNFQSRRPNTSFCFLDIRSPGLGDTAMYLCATSRMPTSRDIRTEAFFGQGTRLTVV.

This clonotype was seen many times. This rearrangement joins TRBV15 to TRBJ1-2, with TRBD1 as a possible D gene (6 bases). Germline CDR1 reads LNHNV; CDR2 reads YYDKDF (reference sequence). Between the trimmed V and J ends, which lost 1 base and 6 bases, there was a span of 9 bases. The CDR3 loop spans 13 amino acids. The CDR3 DNA is TGTGCCACCAGCAGAGGGGCAGGGGATGGCTACACCTTC. Translation: CATSRGAGDGYTF.

The table lists this clonotype with many counts. The genes are TRBV12-3 or TRBV12-4 and TRBJ1-6; 7 bases are a match to TRBD1. V shed 4 bases and J 9 bases; nucleotides not matched to a gene: 12. The CDR3 contains 16 residues. The CDR3 DNA reads as TGTGCCAGCAGTTCGGGGACAGTCACGGATGGTTCACCCCTCCACTTT. Amino acid sequence: CASSSGTVTDGSPLHF.

The table lists this clonotype with many counts. The V gene is TRBV20-1, the J gene TRBJ2-1; 8 bases match TRBD2. This CDR3 is built from 13 residues. V trimming: 3 bases; J trimming: 9 bases; junction bases outside the gene matches: 7. CDR1 is DFQATT, CDR2 SNEGSKA, per germline (reference sequence). CDR3 protein: CSASGGAGTEQFF. The CDR3 coding sequence is TGCAGTGCTAGCGGGGGGGCAGGGACTGAGCAGTTCTTC.

This clonotype was seen at least ten times. V usage is TRBV5-1 and J usage is TRBJ2-7, with D possibly being TRBD1 (6 bases). Germline-derived CDR1 and CDR2 are SGHRS and YFSETQ. The V and J ends lost 0 bases and 7 bases respectively, with 11 bases between them. The CDR3 extends over 13 amino acids. The CDR3 sequence: CASSLVFGTEQYF. CDR3 sequence (DNA): TGCGCCAGCAGCTTGGTTTTCGGGACAGAGCAGTACTTC.

This clonotype was detected ten times or more. The rearrangement joins TRBV9 to TRBJ1-2; TRBD1 matches at 8 bases. V shed 1 base, J shed 3 bases, and the junction held 5 bases outside the gene matches. Germline V gene data show CDR1 as SGDLS and CDR2 as YYNGEE. The CDR3 consists of 15 residues. In nucleotides, the CDR3 is TGTGCCAGCAGCGTAAAGACAGGGGCGGACTATGGCTACACCTTC. As protein: CASSVKTGADYGYTF.

This clonotype was counted many times. The rearrangement links TRBV6-1 to TRBJ2-1; 8 bases fit TRBD1. The CDR3 contains 15 residues. V dropped 11 bases and J dropped 4; count of bases not matched to a gene: 13. The germline gives CDR1 MNHNS, CDR2 SASEGT. The CDR3 DNA follows: TGTGCCTCAGGGGGCACGAATCACTGGTACAATGAGCAGTTCTTC. It is translated as CASGGTNHWYNEQFF.

This clonotype was seen repeatedly, ten times or more. The gene calls are TRBV5-1 and TRBJ1-1; 9 positions match TRBD1. The J segment lost 7 bases and the V segment lost 5 bases, leaving 6 bases of the junction unmatched. The CDR3 sequence is 13 residues long. Looked up from germline, CDR1 is SGHRS and CDR2 is YFSETQ. The CDR3 sequence is CASRRTGDSEAFF. CDR3 sequence (DNA): TGCGCCAGCAGGCGGACAGGGGATAGTGAAGCTTTCTTT.